This is a list of T cell receptor beta chains from one sample in a study of blood T cell repertoires in COVID-19. Here immunoSEQ multiplex PCR was the method, and the copy in TCRdb shows in-frame clones only, minus some. This sample has about 210,000 clones, with 92% found just once. Sequencing was carried out using peripheral blood. The receptors derive from a young man with acute or convalescent COVID-19. The CDR3 runs from the conserved cysteine through the conserved F or W. The D gene is left open where the match is weak. Clone size is shown for a subset of rows, as once, few, many or a class of expanded clone.

d_call	j_call	cdr3_length	clone_size	v_call	cdr3_nt	cdr3_aa
TRBD1	TRBJ1-1	14	.	TRBV5-4	TGTGCCAGCAGCCCCGACAGGGGAAGCACTGAAGCTTTCTTT	CASSPDRGSTEAFF
TRBD1	TRBJ2-3	16	.	TRBV3-1/TRBV3-2	TGTGCCAGCAGCCAGGGACAGGGGCCATCCAAGCGTACGCAGTATTTT	CASSQGQGPSKRTQYF
.	TRBJ1-4	15	.	TRBV28	TGTGCCAGCAGTTTACGACCGGACTTAGGGGAAAAACTGTTTTTT	CASSLRPDLGEKLFF
TRBD1	TRBJ2-5	13	.	TRBV28	TGTGCCAGCGGACCAAACAGGGGAGAGACCCAGTACTTC	CASGPNRGETQYF
.	TRBJ1-5	16	.	TRBV5-1	TGCGCCAGCAGCCCCCTCGGCGGGGCTGGCAATCAGCCCCAGCATTTT	CASSPLGGAGNQPQHF
TRBD1	TRBJ1-2	16	.	TRBV7-3	TGTGCCAGCAGCCCCCAGACAGGGGGCCCCCCAGATGGCTACACCTTC	CASSPQTGGPPDGYTF
.	TRBJ1-1	15	.	TRBV11-2	TGTGCCAGCAGCCCCCTCCCCGGGGGGCACACTGAAGCTTTCTTT	CASSPLPGGHTEAFF
.	TRBJ1-5	15	.	TRBV19	TGTGCCAGTGGTCCGGGGTTGGGGGCAAATCAGCCCCAGCATTTT	CASGPGLGANQPQHF
TRBD1	TRBJ2-7	14	.	TRBV5-1	TGCGCCAGCAGACCTAGGACAGGCTACTACGAGCAGTACTTC	CASRPRTGYYEQYF
.	TRBJ2-7	15	.	TRBV5-1	TGCGCCAGCAGCTTTGGCCTACAGGAGACCTACGAGCAGTACTTC	CASSFGLQETYEQYF
TRBD1	TRBJ2-2	14	.	TRBV4-1	TGCGCCAGCAGGGGACAGGTGAACACCGGGGAGCTGTTTTTT	CASRGQVNTGELFF
TRBD1	TRBJ1-2	15	many	TRBV24-1	TGTGCCACCAGTGATAAACAACCGGGACAGGGCGACTACACCTTC	CATSDKQPGQGDYTF
TRBD1	TRBJ1-1	16	.	TRBV27	TGTGCCAGCAGTCCCCGACAGGGGGTGGGGAACACTGAAGCTTTCTTT	CASSPRQGVGNTEAFF
.	TRBJ1-5	14	.	TRBV5-1	TGCGCCAGCAGCAGGACGGGGGGTGATCAGCCCCAGCATTTT	CASSRTGGDQPQHF
.	TRBJ1-1	14	.	TRBV18	TGTGCCAGCTCACCCCAGGGGATGAACACTGAAGCTTTCTTT	CASSPQGMNTEAFF
.	TRBJ2-7	13	.	TRBV2	TGTGCCAGCAGTGATCGACAGAAATACGAGCAGTACTTC	CASSDRQKYEQYF
.	TRBJ1-4	14	.	TRBV3-1/TRBV3-2	TGTGCCAGCAGCCCCATAGAGACAAATGAAAAACTGTTTTTT	CASSPIETNEKLFF
TRBD1	TRBJ1-2	16	.	TRBV7-8	TGTGCCAGCAGCTTAGCGTATGGCGGGACAGAGCGTGGCTACACCTTC	CASSLAYGGTERGYTF
TRBD2	TRBJ2-5	14	.	TRBV5-6	TGTGCCAGCAGCTCAGCGGGGGGTGGAGAGACCCAGTACTTC	CASSSAGGGETQYF
.	TRBJ2-7	15	.	TRBV4-1	TGCGCCAGCAGCCTGGGGAGGGGGGTATCCTACGAGCAGTACTTC	CASSLGRGVSYEQYF
.	TRBJ1-1	13	.	TRBV15	TGTGCCACCAGCAGAGGCCTCGGGGCTGAAGCTTTCTTT	CATSRGLGAEAFF
.	TRBJ2-7	16	once	TRBV7-6	TGTGCCAGCAGCCCCTTTAGTAGCGTAAGCTCCTACGAGCAGTACTTC	CASSPFSSVSSYEQYF
TRBD2	TRBJ2-5	13	.	TRBV5-1	TGCGCCAGCAGCGTCCAGCGGGGAGAGACCCAGTACTTC	CASSVQRGETQYF
.	TRBJ2-7	16	.	TRBV28	TGTGCCAGCAGTTTACCTGAAAGGGGGAGGGCCTACGAGCAGTACTTC	CASSLPERGRAYEQYF
TRBD2	TRBJ2-4	15	.	TRBV6-5	TGTGCCAGCTCTAGCGGGGGGGCGACCAAAAACATTCAGTACTTC	CASSSGGATKNIQYF
TRBD1	TRBJ1-2	14	.	TRBV19	TGTGCCAGTAGTGAAGACAGGGTAATATTGCGCTACACCTTC	CASSEDRVILRYTF
.	TRBJ2-5	12	.	TRBV18	TGTGCCAGCTCACCTAGCGAACAGACCCAGTACTTC	CASSPSEQTQYF
.	TRBJ2-7	14	.	TRBV19	TGTGCCAGTAGTATAGGGACTGTTCCCTACGAGCAGTACTTC	CASSIGTVPYEQYF
TRBD2	TRBJ2-3	18	.	TRBV4-2	TGTGCCAGCAGCCACACCTGGTTGGCTAGCGGACACACAGATACGCAGTATTTT	CASSHTWLASGHTDTQYF
TRBD1	TRBJ2-3	15	.	TRBV15	TGTGCCACCAGCAGAAAAAGACAGGGAACAGATACGCAGTATTTT	CATSRKRQGTDTQYF
TRBD2	TRBJ2-7	15	few	TRBV14	TGTGCCAGCAGCCAAGAAAGACTAGCGGGCGGGAAGCAGTACTTC	CASSQERLAGGKQYF
TRBD1	TRBJ1-3	16	.	TRBV19	TGTGCCAGTACGGCAGGGGGAAGATTCTCTGGAAACACCATATATTTT	CASTAGGRFSGNTIYF
.	TRBJ1-6	16	.	TRBV9	TGTGCCAGCAGCGCAACGCAGAGGCCCTGGGATTCACCCCTCCACTTT	CASSATQRPWDSPLHF
.	TRBJ2-7	15	.	TRBV3-1/TRBV3-2	TGTGCCAGCAGCCAAAGGGACGGGAGATCTTACGAGCAGTACTTC	CASSQRDGRSYEQYF
.	TRBJ2-7	14	.	TRBV7-8	TGTGCCAGCAGCTTATTAAGCGGATCCTACGAGCAGTACTTC	CASSLLSGSYEQYF
TRBD1	TRBJ1-3	13	.	TRBV5-1	TGCGCCAGTCAGACAGGGGATGGAAACACCATATATTTT	CASQTGDGNTIYF
.	TRBJ1-6	14	.	TRBV27	TGTGCCAGCAGTTTTTGGCAGGGTGATTCACCCCTCCACTTT	CASSFWQGDSPLHF